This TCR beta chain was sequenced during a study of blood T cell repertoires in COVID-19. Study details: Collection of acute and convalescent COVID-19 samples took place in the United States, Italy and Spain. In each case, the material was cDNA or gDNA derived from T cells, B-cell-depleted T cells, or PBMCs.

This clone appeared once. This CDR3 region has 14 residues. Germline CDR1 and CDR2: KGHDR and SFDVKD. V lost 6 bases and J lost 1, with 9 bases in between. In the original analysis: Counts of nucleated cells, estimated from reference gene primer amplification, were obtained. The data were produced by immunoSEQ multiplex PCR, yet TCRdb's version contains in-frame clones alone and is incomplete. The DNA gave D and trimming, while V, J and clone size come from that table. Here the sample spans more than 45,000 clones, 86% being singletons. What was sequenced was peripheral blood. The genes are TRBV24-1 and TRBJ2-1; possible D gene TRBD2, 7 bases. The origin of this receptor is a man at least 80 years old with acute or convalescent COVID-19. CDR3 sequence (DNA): TGTGCCACCAGTAGGGGGGGTTCCTACAATGAGCAGTTCTTC. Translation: CATSRGGSYNEQFF.